Shown below are 32 T cell receptor beta chains from a single sample sequenced in a study of cytomegalovirus exposure and HLA in healthy donors. PCR primers comprised 60 Vbeta and 13 Jbeta primers. Some clones are missing from TCRdb's copy, which holds only in-frame ones; the method was immunoSEQ multiplex PCR. The table records 100,000 to 150,000 clones, over 75% of them present only once. The sequenced sample was PBMCs. The source is a woman aged 40 to 50 in good health and CMV-seropositive.

This clone has more than one count but fewer than ten. The V call is TRBV11-2, the J call TRBJ2-7, with a weak D call TRBD2 (6 bases). V was pared by 5 bases and J by 2 bases, with 16 bases between. The germline gives CDR1 SGHAT, CDR2 FQNNGV. The CDR3 runs to 15 residues. The CDR3 loop is CASSPRREFTYEQYF. The CDR3 region has the DNA TGTGCCAGCAGCCCCAGGCGGGAATTTACCTACGAGCAGTACTTC.

The gene calls are TRBV2 and TRBJ1-5; TRBD1 is a possible D gene (5 bases). The CDR3 has 15 residues. CDR1 SNHLY and CDR2 FYNNEI come from the germline V gene. V dropped 4 bases and J dropped 1 base, with 11 bases sitting between them. The CDR3 nucleotides read TGTGCCAGCAGTGTGGGGACTGGGAGCAATCAGCCCCAGCATTTT. Its translation is CASSVGTGSNQPQHF.

There are a few counts of this clone. The rearrangement links TRBV7-9 to TRBJ2-3; possibly TRBD2 for D (6 bases). This CDR3 region has 15 residues. Germline V gives CDR1 SEHNR, CDR2 FQNEAQ (reference sequence). Trimming left V 5 bases short and J 0 bases short, with 12 bases between. The CDR3, as DNA: TGTGCCAGCAGCACCCTTGGGACTAGCACAGATACGCAGTATTTT. Translated, it gives CASSTLGTSTDTQYF.

This sequence joins TRBV19 and TRBJ1-2, with D possibly matching TRBD1 (6 bases). Trimming cost V 6 bases and J 1 base, with 12 bases left between them. Germline V gene data show CDR1 as LNHDA and CDR2 as SQIVND (reference sequence). The CDR3 consists of 14 residues. The chain's CDR3 is CASRLRGGNYGYTF. For the CDR3, the DNA is TGTGCCAGTAGGTTAAGAGGGGGTAACTATGGCTACACCTTC.

This sequence joins TRBV9 and TRBJ2-1; 9 bases match TRBD2. The CDR3 sequence is 14 residues long. Germline lookup yields CDR1 SGDLS and CDR2 YYNGEE. V shed 1 base and J 8 bases; nucleotides not matched to a gene: 4. CDR3 coding DNA: TGTGCCAGCAGCGTACTAGCGGGATTCGATGAGCAGTTCTTC. Amino acids: CASSVLAGFDEQFF.

Concerning this clone itself: Different DNA sequences within this sample yield the same CDR3. The genes are TRBV6-5 and TRBJ2-2; TRBD2 agrees at 7 bases. Trimming removed 2 bases from V and 8 bases from J; junction bases left unmatched: 8. The CDR3 contains 15 residues. Germline CDR1 reads MNHEY; CDR2 reads SVGAGI. CDR3 sequence (DNA): TGTGCCAGCAGTTACGAACTAGCGAGAACTGGGGAGCTGTTTTTT. Protein: CASSYELARTGELFF.

The V and J genes are TRBV7-9 and TRBJ2-5; possible D gene TRBD2, 5 bases. CDR3 length: 13 amino acids. In germline, CDR1 is SEHNR, CDR2 FQNEAQ (reference sequence). V dropped 7 bases and J dropped 2 bases, with 11 bases sitting between them. This CDR3 reads CASKVERQETQYF. CDR3 nucleotide sequence: TGTGCCAGCAAGGTGGAGCGGCAAGAGACCCAGTACTTC.

The V call is TRBV5-1, the J call TRBJ1-2; D possibly corresponds to TRBD1 (6 bases). Trimming took 4 bases from V and 0 from J, leaving 10 bases between them. CDR1 SGHRS and CDR2 YFSETQ come from the germline V gene. This CDR3 region has 14 residues. The CDR3 DNA is TGCGCCAGCAGCACTGGACAGCCTAACTATGGCTACACCTTC. Translated: CASSTGQPNYGYTF.

The gene calls are TRBV6-6 and TRBJ2-5; 8 bases map to TRBD1. The J call is doubtful: the DNA matches TRBJ2-7 better. The CDR3 spans 14 residues. In germline, CDR1 is MNHNY, CDR2 SVGAGI (reference sequence). Here the CDR3 reads CASRTRQGNYEQYF. The DNA of the CDR3 is TGTGCCAGCAGAACCCGACAGGGGAACTACGAGCAGTACTTC.

The chain carries TRBV2 and TRBJ2-5; 7 positions agree with TRBD2. CDR1 SNHLY and CDR2 FYNNEI come from the germline V gene. This CDR3 contains 13 residues. V lost 4 bases and J lost 5; bases outside the gene matches: 4. The CDR3 here is CASSGGSFETQYF. CDR3 sequence (DNA): TGTGCCAGCAGTGGCGGGAGTTTTGAGACCCAGTACTTC.

In its sample, this clone was seen a few times. The chain links TRBV5-4 to TRBJ2-5; a weak D match, TRBD2 (5 bases). From germline, CDR1 is SGHNT and CDR2 YYREEE (reference sequence). CDR3 length: 13 amino acids. V dropped 4 bases and J dropped 9 bases, with 16 bases sitting between them. CDR3 loop: CASSGTREQPQYF. For the CDR3, the DNA is TGTGCCAGCAGCGGAACTAGGGAACAGCCCCAGTACTTC.

V usage is TRBV7-9 and J usage is TRBJ2-3; D perhaps matches TRBD1 (6 bases). Germline V CDR1 and CDR2: SEHNR, FQNEAQ (reference sequence). The V end lost 5 bases, the J end lost 4 bases, and 16 bases lay between the germline ends. The CDR3 sequence is 15 residues long. CDR3 nucleotides: TGTGCCAGCAGCCAGTATAACAGGGCGGCAGATACGCAGTATTTT. Translated, it gives CASSQYNRAADTQYF.

The chain is built from TRBV28 and TRBJ1-5; 11 bases line up with TRBD1. The CDR3 extends over 16 amino acids. With V trimmed by 4 bases and J by 5 bases, 7 bases remained unmatched. CDR1 MDHEN and CDR2 SYDVKM come from the germline V gene. The CDR3 DNA reads as TGTGCCAGCAGTTCTGTCGGACAGGGGGCGGATCAGCCCCAGCATTTT. Protein sequence: CASSSVGQGADQPQHF.

This clone showed up just once. The chain uses TRBV5-1 and TRBJ2-5; 9 bases align to TRBD2. Per germline, CDR1 SGHRS and CDR2 YFSETQ. The CDR3 sequence is 15 residues long. Trimming took 0 bases from V and 6 from J; bases not matched to a gene: 6. CDR3 protein: CASSLGDSGRKTQYF. CDR3 nucleotide sequence: TGCGCCAGCAGCTTGGGCGATAGCGGGAGAAAGACCCAGTACTTC. The full variable domain, its missing parts supplied by reference TRBV5-1 and TRBJ2-5, is KAGVTQTPRYLIKTRGQQVTLSCSPISGHRSVSWYQQTPGQGLQFLFEYFSETQRNKGNFPGRFSGRQFSNSRSEMNVSTLELGDSALYLCASSLGDSGRKTQYFGPGTRLLVL.

The chain recombines TRBV5-1 with TRBJ2-3; TRBD2 matches at 9 bases. Germline CDR1 SGHRS, CDR2 YFSETQ. The CDR3 is 14 residues long. V gave up 7 bases and J gave up 2 bases; unmatched junction bases: 5. The CDR3 sequence: CASSTSGNTDTQYF. The CDR3 DNA follows: TGCGCCAGCTCGACTAGCGGTAACACAGATACGCAGTATTTT.

The chain employs TRBV29-1 and TRBJ2-7; TRBD1 agrees at 10 bases. Germline V gene data show CDR1 as SQVTM and CDR2 as ANQGSEA. The CDR3 has 13 amino acids. Trimming cost V 4 bases and J 7 bases; bases outside gene matches: 7. The CDR3 DNA sequence: TGCAGCGTTGCCGGGACAGGGGCCGGGGAGCAGTACTTC. Its protein product is CSVAGTGAGEQYF.

J is TRBJ2-7 and V is TRBV7-9; tentatively, D is TRBD1 (5 bases). V was shortened by 1 base and J by 0 bases, with 7 bases between the two germline ends. This CDR3 comprises 14 residues. Germline V lookup: CDR1 SEHNR, CDR2 FQNEAQ (reference sequence). CDR3 coding DNA: TGTGCCAGCAGCTTAGGACAGATCTCCTACGAGCAGTACTTC. It specifies CASSLGQISYEQYF.

The chain joins TRBV7-8 to TRBJ2-2; D perhaps matches TRBD1 (6 bases). Germline CDR1 SGHVS, CDR2 FQNEAQ. Trimming removed 4 bases from V and 6 bases from J, with 9 bases in between. The CDR3 covers 13 residues. The CDR3, as DNA: TGTGCCAGCAGCTACAGACAGGCCGGGGAGCTGTTTTTT. This encodes CASSYRQAGELFF.

The J gene is TRBJ2-7, the V gene TRBV4-1; 7 bases match TRBD1. The V gene end was trimmed by 1 base and the J gene end by 0 bases; junction bases not matched to a gene: 12. The germline V gene encodes CDR1 MGHRA and CDR2 YSYEKL. This CDR3 spans 18 amino acids. The CDR3 DNA reads as TGCGCCAGCAGCCAAGCCCATGACATCCGGGACAGCTCCTACGAGCAGTACTTC. It codes for CASSQAHDIRDSSYEQYF.

V usage is TRBV10-2 and J usage is TRBJ2-3, with D possibly being TRBD2 (5 bases). CDR1 and CDR2 from the germline V gene are WSHSY and SAAADI. CDR3 length equals 16 residues. The V end was cut by 0 bases, the J end by 0 bases, with 10 bases between. The CDR3 sequence: CASSESRLPSTDTQYF. Here the CDR3 DNA reads TGCGCCAGCAGTGAGTCAAGACTACCGAGCACAGATACGCAGTATTTT.

This chain links TRBV30 with TRBJ2-7; TRBD1 aligns across 7 bases. The CDR3 spans 13 residues. The V gene end was trimmed by 4 bases and the J gene end by 2 bases; junction bases not matched to a gene: 5. CDR1 is GTSNPN, CDR2 SVGIG, per germline (reference sequence). CDR3 sequence reads: CAWNRDSPYEQYF. The CDR3 DNA sequence: TGTGCCTGGAATAGGGACAGCCCCTACGAGCAGTACTTC.

The V call is TRBV6-1, the J call TRBJ2-1; no reliable D call. Germline V gives CDR1 MNHNS, CDR2 SASEGT. The CDR3 extends over 11 amino acids. The V end lost 10 bases, the J end lost 4 bases, and 8 bases lay between the germline ends. The CDR3 sequence: CATRQYNEQFF. CDR3 nucleotides: TGTGCCACCCGACAATACAATGAGCAGTTCTTC.

There are a few counts of this clone. The rearrangement uses TRBV7-3 and TRBJ2-4; 10 positions agree with TRBD2. The V and J ends lost 0 bases and 9 bases, in that order; junction bases with no gene match: 14. Germline values: CDR1 SGHTA, CDR2 FQGTGA. There are 18 residues in the CDR3. CDR3 nucleotides: TGTGCCAGCAGCTTAACATTAGGAGCGGGAGGGGAATCTGGCATTCAGTACTTC. Protein product: CASSLTLGAGGESGIQYF. Full variable domain (outside the CDR3, taken from reference TRBV7-3 and TRBJ2-4): GAGVSQTPSNKVTEKGKYVELRCDPISGHTALYWYRQSLGQGPEFLIYFQGTGAADDSGLPNDRFFAVRPEGSVSTLKIQRTERGDSAVYLCASSLTLGAGGESGIQYFGAGTRLSVL.

The genes are TRBV29-1 and TRBJ2-3; tentative D call: TRBD2 (5 bases). V was pared by 3 bases and J by 3 bases, with 13 bases between. CDR1 and CDR2 (germline): SQVTM, ANQGSEA. CDR3 length: 14 residues. CDR3 nucleotides: TGCAGCGTTGACCAAGCGGAAGCTACAGATACGCAGTATTTT. Protein: CSVDQAEATDTQYF.

Only a few counts were recorded for this clone. This chain links TRBV6-6 with TRBJ1-2, with D maybe TRBD1 (6 bases). The CDR3 sequence is 16 residues long. CDR1 and CDR2 from the germline V gene are MNHNY and SVGAGI (reference sequence). Trimming removed 6 bases from V and 8 bases from J, with 25 bases in between. The CDR3 DNA reads as TGTGCCAGCAGAGAAAGGGGGGGAACCGCGGCGGGGGGCTACACCTTC. Translated: CASRERGGTAAGGYTF.

The genes are TRBV9 and TRBJ1-4, with D tentatively TRBD1 (6 bases). Germline assignment: CDR1 SGDLS and CDR2 YYNGEE. Trimming pared 0 bases from V and 2 bases from J, leaving 8 bases between. This CDR3 is 15 amino acids long. This chain's CDR3 is CASSVETGTNEKLFF. CDR3 in DNA: TGTGCCAGCAGCGTAGAAACAGGGACTAATGAAAAACTGTTTTTT.

V is TRBV6-6 and J is TRBJ1-2; D might be TRBD1 (5 bases). Germline V CDR1 and CDR2: MNHNY, SVGAGI (reference sequence). CDR3 size: 13 residues. The V end lost 0 bases, the J end lost 14 bases, and 16 bases lay between the germline ends. CDR3: CASSYSSRQGETF. As DNA, the CDR3 is TGTGCCAGCAGTTACTCATCGAGGCAAGGGGAAACCTTC.

The chain recombines TRBV5-4 with TRBJ1-4; 7 bases fit TRBD1. CDR3 length: 14 amino acids. Germline trimming cut 2 bases from V and 5 bases from J; bases unmatched to any gene: 3. The germline gives CDR1 SGHNT, CDR2 YYREEE (reference sequence). The CDR3 spells CASSLQGPNEKLFF. The CDR3 DNA follows: TGTGCCAGCAGCTTACAGGGGCCCAATGAAAAACTGTTTTTT.

V gene TRBV6-5 combines with J gene TRBJ2-7; D is perhaps TRBD2 (6 bases). The germline V and J ends were trimmed by 4 bases and 7 bases, with 8 bases remaining between them. The CDR3 runs 11 residues. Germline V lookup: CDR1 MNHEY, CDR2 SVGAGI. The CDR3 spells CASSWGGEQYF. The CDR3 DNA is TGTGCCAGCAGTTGGGGAGGTGAGCAGTACTTC.

The CDR3 loop is CASSGGGRGEQFF. The CDR3 DNA reads as TGTGCCAGCAGCGGGGGAGGGCGCGGGGAGCAGTTCTTC. The V call is TRBV11-2, the J call TRBJ2-1; TRBD2 matches 7 bases. V was clipped by 5 bases and J by 10 bases; unmatched bases: 8. The germline gives CDR1 SGHAT, CDR2 FQNNGV. The CDR3 length is 13 residues.

This clone came up once. This chain uses TRBV6-5 with TRBJ1-5; TRBD1 aligns across 10 bases. The germline V gene encodes CDR1 MNHEY and CDR2 SVGAGI. Trimming took 6 bases from V and 5 from J; bases not matched to a gene: 7. This CDR3 region has 15 residues. In DNA form, the CDR3 reads TGTGCCAGCAGGCCTAAGACAGGGGGCTATCAGCCCCAGCATTTT. Translation gives CASRPKTGGYQPQHF.

The chain employs TRBV19 and TRBJ2-3; perhaps TRBD2 as D (6 bases). CDR3 length equals 14 residues. The germline V gene encodes CDR1 LNHDA and CDR2 SQIVND (reference sequence). Trimming shortened V by 11 bases and J by 2 bases, and 17 bases separated the two germline ends. CDR3: CAPLAAGTTDTQYF. In nucleotides, the CDR3 is TGTGCCCCTTTAGCAGCGGGTACCACAGATACGCAGTATTTT.